The entry below gives a single T cell receptor beta chain sequence along with its context. What it binds is unknown. RNA transcripts provided the source from which TCR beta CDR3 regions were amplified. The study used the HTBI primer set for a first-round RT-PCR of the TCR CDR3. TCRdb analysed the multiplex PCR reads with MiXCR anew, one entry per CDR3 protein. Of a few hundred thousand distinct CDR3 sequences listed, about an eighth are singletons. Those with hyperthyroidism were 18 to 65 years old, newly diagnosed, and ill for under 2 months. The record originates from a study of T cells in Graves' hyperthyroidism and ophthalmopathy. Study summary: Before any treatment, at initial diagnosis, peripheral blood was collected.

The study, taken as a whole, reports: Most clonotypes that expanded in the thyroid above 0.001 also showed up in blood.

Germline V lookup: CDR1 LGHDT, CDR2 YNNKEL (reference sequence). This CDR3 is 19 amino acids long. Losses at the gene ends were 4 bases for V and 5 bases for J; bases not matched to a gene: 19. Material: blood. The chain has TRBV3-1 and TRBJ2-5, with TRBD1 matching 10 bases. This sequence was found in a young woman with Graves' hyperthyroidism. The CDR3 protein is CASSPIYKDGTGVWETQYF. CDR3 coding DNA: TGTGCCAGCAGCCCGATTTACAAAGACGGGACAGGGGTCTGGGAGACCCAGTACTTC.